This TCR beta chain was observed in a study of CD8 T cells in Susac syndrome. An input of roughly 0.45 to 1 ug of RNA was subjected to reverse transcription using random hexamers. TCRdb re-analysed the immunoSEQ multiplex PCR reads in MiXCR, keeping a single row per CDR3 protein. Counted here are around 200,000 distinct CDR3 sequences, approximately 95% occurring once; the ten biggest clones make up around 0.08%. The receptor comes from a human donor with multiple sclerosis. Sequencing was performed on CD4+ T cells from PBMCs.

The CDR3 region has the DNA TGTGCCAGCAGCCAACCTAGCGGGGCCAACAATGAGCAGTTCTTC. Translated: CASSQPSGANNEQFF. The chain combines TRBV3-1 with TRBJ2-1; the match to TRBD2 covers 9 bases. Germline loops: CDR1 LGHDT, CDR2 YNNKEL (reference sequence). Unmatched junction bases numbered 4, after V lost 2 bases and J lost 5 bases. The CDR3 covers 15 residues.